This T cell receptor beta chain was sequenced for a study of cytomegalovirus exposure and HLA in healthy donors. Study-wide background: Out of about 179 million T cells, an earlier analysis found over 100 million unique TCR beta sequences in total. Study-level points and caveats: There were reportedly fewer N-insertions in an Asian-associated ancestry cluster than the roughly 670-donor mean, in a later analysis. Roughly uniform depth of sequencing across donors was assumed in presence/absence analyses.

The ends lost 6 bases at V and 6 bases at J; junction bases unmatched: 1. CDR3 size: 13 residues. Germline V gene data show CDR1 as LNHDA and CDR2 as SQIVND (reference sequence). This clone was observed a handful of times. The antigen is not known. PCR primers comprised 60 Vbeta and 13 Jbeta primers. The table came from immunoSEQ multiplex PCR; TCRdb's copy has only in-frame clones and leaves some out. The repertoire consists of around 230,000 clones, with about 80% occurring once and the leading ten covering 5.5% to 7.5%. J is TRBJ2-3 and V is TRBV19, with 12 bases fitting TRBD2. This sequence was found in a man in his forties in good health and CMV-seropositive. Specimen: PBMCs. CDR3 sequence reads: CASRTSGSDTQYF. CDR3 in DNA: TGTGCCAGTAGGACTAGCGGGAGCGATACGCAGTATTTT.